This entry lists 29 T cell receptor beta chains sequenced from one sample in a study of Graves' ophthalmopathy and Graves' hyperthyroidism. Amplification targeted the TCR beta CDR3 regions, with RNA transcripts as the source material. Amplification began with first-round RT-PCR using HTBI primers, then second-round multiplex PCR was performed. TCRdb re-derived calls from the multiplex PCR reads in MiXCR, one entry per CDR3 protein. In the table there are some 520,000 distinct CDR3 sequences, approximately 15% of which are singletons. Material: blood. Receptors originate from a woman between 25 and 40 years old with Graves' ophthalmopathy.

This clonotype has a count of ten or more. The chain has TRBV7-2 and TRBJ1-6, with D possibly being TRBD1 (5 bases). Germline V gene data show CDR1 as SGHTA and CDR2 as FQGNSA. V was cut by 4 bases and J by 8 bases, with 18 bases left in between. CDR3 length equals 16 residues. The CDR3 sequence is CASSSSGLLSYSPLHF. The CDR3 DNA reads as TGTGCCAGCAGCTCCTCAGGGCTCCTCTCTTATTCACCCCTCCACTTT.

This clonotype was seen only a few times. This sequence may be a read error, since a much larger clone differs from it by one base. The chain employs TRBV2 and TRBJ2-7, with 12 bases fitting TRBD2. This CDR3 region has 14 residues. V was pared by 6 bases and J by 4 bases, with 4 bases of the junction left unmatched. Germline V gene lookup returns CDR1 SNHLY and CDR2 FYNNEI. The CDR3 loop is CASSDGTSGYEQYV. CDR3 DNA: TGTGCCAGCAGCGACGGGACTAGCGGGTACGAGCAGTACGTC.

J is TRBJ1-2 and V is TRBV9; no definite D call. This CDR3 contains 13 residues. The ends were cut back, 0 bases at V and 8 bases at J, with 11 bases in the middle. Germline CDR1 SGDLS, CDR2 YYNGEE. The CDR3 protein is CASSVAPSGGYTF. The CDR3 DNA follows: TGTGCCAGCAGCGTAGCTCCTAGCGGGGGCTACACCTTC.

A word on this clonotype: A much bigger clone sits one base away, suggesting this may be a read error. The chain is built from TRBV18 and TRBJ1-5; D is uncertain. In germline, CDR1 is KGHSH, CDR2 LQKENI. This CDR3 is built from 13 residues. In DNA form, the CDR3 reads TGTGCCAGCTCACCAATCCCCGGTCAGCCCCAGCGTTTT. It encodes CASSPIPGQPQRF. Based on the CDR3 plus reference TRBV18 and TRBJ1-5, the full variable domain is NAGVMQNPRHLVRRRGQEARLRCSPMKGHSHVYWYRQLPEEGLKFMVYLQKENIIDESGMPKERFSAEFPKEGPSILRIQQVVRGDSAAYFCASSPIPGQPQRFGDGTRLSIL.

This clonotype was seen at least ten times. The J gene is TRBJ1-1, the V gene TRBV24-1; TRBD1 aligns across 9 bases. Germline trimming cut 7 bases from V and 5 bases from J; bases unmatched to any gene: 7. Germline V gives CDR1 KGHDR, CDR2 SFDVKD. CDR3 length: 14 amino acids. CDR3 protein: CATRETGGMTEAFF. The CDR3 bases are TGTGCCACCAGAGAAACAGGGGGCATGACTGAAGCTTTCTTT.

This clonotype has a handful of counts. The rearrangement uses TRBV19 and TRBJ1-5; D gene uncertain. The germline V and J ends were trimmed by 10 bases and 2 bases, with 12 bases remaining between them. CDR1 LNHDA and CDR2 SQIVND come from the germline V gene (reference sequence). CDR3 length: 13 residues. DNA for the CDR3: TGTGCCACCATGGACGAGGGCAATCAGCCCCAGCATTTT. It is translated as CATMDEGNQPQHF.

This clonotype has at least ten counts. The chain has TRBV6-4 and TRBJ2-2, with 10 bases identical to TRBD2. Trimming at V came to 2 bases and at J to 5 bases, leaving 11 bases not matched to a gene. Germline V gene data show CDR1 as MRHNA and CDR2 as SNTAGT. The CDR3 runs 18 residues. The CDR3 region is CASSDGTSGMVRTGELFF. The CDR3 DNA sequence: TGTGCCAGCAGTGACGGTACTAGCGGGATGGTAAGGACCGGGGAGCTGTTTTTT.

There are many counts of this clonotype. The genes are TRBV27 and TRBJ1-6; TRBD1 aligns across 7 bases. The CDR3 runs to 14 residues. The junction had 4 bases not matched to a gene; V was cut back by 4 bases and J by 7 bases. Germline CDR1 is MNHEY and CDR2 is SMNVEV (reference sequence). For the CDR3, the DNA is TGTGCCAGCAGTTATAGACAGGGCAATTCACCCCTCCACTTT. Translated: CASSYRQGNSPLHF.

This clonotype has ten or more counts. This rearrangement joins TRBV2 to TRBJ2-7, with D perhaps matching TRBD1 (6 bases). V lost 6 bases to trimming and J lost 2 bases, with 14 bases between them. In germline, CDR1 is SNHLY, CDR2 FYNNEI. The CDR3 is made up of 14 amino acids. CDR3 bases: TGTGCCAGCAGGATCGGACAGCCGACCTACGAGCAGTACTTC. This codes for CASRIGQPTYEQYF.

This clonotype has just a few counts. The V call is TRBV19, the J call TRBJ2-7; 9 bases are shared with TRBD1. Germline V gene sequence: CDR1 LNHDA, CDR2 SQIVND (reference sequence). The J segment lost 3 bases and the V segment lost 4 bases, leaving 4 bases of the junction unmatched. CDR3 length: 14 residues. CDR3 sequence: CASSTTGGVYEQYF. The CDR3 DNA reads as TGTGCCAGTAGTACGACAGGGGGTGTCTACGAGCAGTACTTC. Full variable domain (remainder filled in from reference TRBV19 and TRBJ2-7): DGGITQSPKYLFRKEGQNVTLSCEQNLNHDAMYWYRQDPGQGLRLIYYSQIVNDFQKGDIAEGYSVSREKKESFPLTVTSAQKNPTAFYLCASSTTGGVYEQYFGPGTRLTVT.

This clonotype was observed at least ten times. The genes are TRBV12-3 or TRBV12-4 and TRBJ2-2; D remains ambiguous. The length of the CDR3 is 12 residues. The ends were cut back, 6 bases at V and 7 bases at J, with 9 bases in the middle. The CDR3 DNA sequence: TGTGCCAGCAGCATCTCATTCGGGGAGCTGTTTTTT. This gives the protein CASSISFGELFF.

This clonotype was recorded many times. V is TRBV7-2 and J is TRBJ2-7; 7 bases align to TRBD1. Unmatched junction bases numbered 11, after V lost 5 bases and J lost 1 base. The CDR3 is made up of 16 amino acids. Germline CDR1 and CDR2: SGHTA and FQGNSA. In DNA form, the CDR3 reads TGTGCCAGCAGCCTCGAGGGACAGCAGAAATCCTACGAGCAGTACTTC. Amino acid sequence: CASSLEGQQKSYEQYF.

The sample holds many counts of this clonotype. This sequence joins TRBV13 and TRBJ1-1, with D unresolved. The CDR3 contains 15 residues. Germline lookup yields CDR1 PRHDT and CDR2 FYEKMQ (reference sequence). Trimming pared 5 bases from V and 1 base from J, leaving 14 bases between. The CDR3 nucleotides are TGTGCCAGCAGCCGAGGTGCTGTACGGAACACTGAAGCTTTCTTT. Amino acids: CASSRGAVRNTEAFF.

The rearrangement joins TRBV28 to TRBJ2-5, with TRBD1 matching 8 bases. The CDR3 spans 17 residues. Germline V gene lookup returns CDR1 MDHEN and CDR2 SYDVKM. With V trimmed by 3 bases and J by 5 bases, 14 bases remained unmatched. The CDR3 DNA follows: TGTGCCAGCAGTTTTGGCTGGGGCAGGGGGCAAAAGGAGACCCAGTACTTC. It yields the protein CASSFGWGRGQKETQYF.

This clonotype has a count of ten or more. The genes are TRBV12-3 or TRBV12-4 and TRBJ1-6, with TRBD1 identical over 12 bases. The J segment lost 7 bases and the V segment lost 6 bases, leaving 7 bases of the junction unmatched. The CDR3 length is 16 residues. The CDR3 spells CASRNWDRGLNSPLHF. CDR3 coding DNA: TGTGCCAGCAGGAATTGGGACAGGGGGCTAAATTCACCCCTCCACTTT.

This clonotype was detected ten times or more. The chain is built from TRBV7-4 and TRBJ1-1; D unclear. Trimming cost V 3 bases and J 0 bases, with 11 bases left between them. CDR1 and CDR2 from the germline V gene are SGHVT and SQSDAQ. The CDR3 sequence is 15 residues long. CDR3 DNA sequence: TGTGCCAGCAGCTTTCGGAGCCCCATGAACACTGAAGCTTTCTTT. Amino acid sequence: CASSFRSPMNTEAFF.

This clonotype appeared a few times. The gene calls are TRBV19 and TRBJ1-5; perhaps TRBD1 as D (6 bases). In germline, CDR1 is LNHDA, CDR2 SQIVND (reference sequence). The CDR3 consists of 15 residues. V was shortened by 7 bases and J by 0 bases, with 13 bases between the two germline ends. The chain's CDR3 is CASTPGQSSNQPQHF. The CDR3 DNA reads TGTGCCAGTACCCCTGGACAGAGTAGCAATCAGCCCCAGCATTTT.

This clonotype was picked up many times. This chain joins TRBV19 and TRBJ2-2, with D possibly being TRBD2 (6 bases). Deletions cut 10 bases from V and 0 bases from J, with 18 bases between. The CDR3 is 16 amino acids. Per the germline V gene, CDR1 is LNHDA and CDR2 is SQIVND (reference sequence). The chain's CDR3 is CATGRGEASNTGELFF. The CDR3 DNA follows: TGTGCCACGGGGCGCGGGGAAGCATCGAACACCGGGGAGCTGTTTTTT.

This clonotype was seen repeatedly, ten times or more. This could be a read error, since a much larger clone is one nucleotide away. The V and J genes are TRBV6-1 and TRBJ2-7; 7 positions agree with TRBD1. The CDR3 extends over 13 amino acids. CDR1 MNHNS and CDR2 SASEGT come from the germline V gene. DNA of the CDR3: TGTGCCAGCAGTGAATCCTGGACAGGCGAGCAGTGCTTC. It specifies CASSESWTGEQCF.

In its sample, this clonotype was seen many times. V usage is TRBV28 and J usage is TRBJ2-5; TRBD1 aligns across 11 bases. This CDR3 region has 16 residues. Germline loops: CDR1 MDHEN, CDR2 SYDVKM. V lost 6 bases to trimming and J lost 4 bases; unmatched junction nucleotides: 10. The CDR3 region has the DNA TGTGCCAGCAGCTATTCCGGGACAGGGGGTGCAGAGACCCAGTACTTC. The encoded protein is CASSYSGTGGAETQYF.

The sample holds many counts of this clonotype. This sequence joins TRBV20-1 and TRBJ2-5; a possible D gene is TRBD2 (5 bases). Germline CDR1 reads DFQATT; CDR2 reads SNEGSKA (reference sequence). This CDR3 is 16 amino acids long. V dropped 2 bases and J dropped 2 bases, with 18 bases sitting between them. Here the CDR3 reads CSARPASSPTQETQYF. CDR3 sequence (DNA): TGCAGTGCTAGACCTGCTAGCTCCCCCACTCAAGAGACCCAGTACTTC.

This clonotype was detected many times. This chain joins TRBV6-1 and TRBJ2-7, with 7 bases fitting TRBD2. V dropped 6 bases and J dropped 3; count of bases not matched to a gene: 14. Per the germline V gene, CDR1 is MNHNS and CDR2 is SASEGT. The CDR3 covers 16 residues. The CDR3 region is CASSNGWGGSFYEQYF. The CDR3 region has the DNA TGTGCCAGCAGCAACGGATGGGGCGGGAGCTTCTACGAGCAGTACTTC.

Many counts were recorded for this clonotype. The chain has TRBV6-5 and TRBJ1-1; D perhaps matches TRBD1 (5 bases). Per germline, CDR1 MNHEY and CDR2 SVGAGI. This CDR3 is built from 13 residues. Trimming left V 11 bases short and J 4 bases short, with 17 bases between. CDR3 bases: TGTGCCGGACAACAGAGTCCCAGCACTGAAGCTTTCTTT. This codes for CAGQQSPSTEAFF.

In this sample, this clonotype turned up many times. J is TRBJ1-1 and V is TRBV7-9, with 7 bases fitting TRBD1. This CDR3 has 14 residues. Trimming cost V 4 bases and J 1 base; bases outside gene matches: 3. The germline V gene has CDR1 SEHNR and CDR2 FQNEAQ (reference sequence). The DNA of the CDR3 is TGTGCCAGCAGCTGGGGGACAGAGAACACTGAAGCTTTCTTT. Translation: CASSWGTENTEAFF.

This clonotype was observed a single time. Written as DNA, the CDR3 is TGTGCCAGCACCAAAGACAGGCCTTACGAGCAGTACTTC. This encodes CASTKDRPYEQYF. The chain has TRBV7-9 and TRBJ2-7; possible D gene TRBD1, 6 bases. This CDR3 is 13 amino acids long. Germline loops: CDR1 SEHNR, CDR2 FQNEAQ (reference sequence). V was pared by 7 bases and J by 4 bases, with 14 bases between.

Many counts were recorded for this clonotype. The gene calls are TRBV2 and TRBJ1-2; the D gene is possibly TRBD1 (6 bases). CDR1 and CDR2 from the germline V gene are SNHLY and FYNNEI. Trimming removed 2 bases at V and 2 bases at J, with 12 bases between. The CDR3 runs 15 residues. CDR3 protein: CASSEPPGENYGYTF. The CDR3 DNA reads TGTGCCAGCAGTGAACCCCCAGGGGAGAACTATGGCTACACCTTC.

A few counts support this clonotype. It may be a read error: a sequence one base away is much more abundant. This sequence joins TRBV20-1 and TRBJ1-6; TRBD1 aligns across 7 bases. The CDR3 is 13 residues long. Germline-derived CDR1 and CDR2 are DFQATT and SNEGSKA (reference sequence). The CDR3 here is CSQRGLNNSHLHF. CDR3 in DNA: TGCAGTCAAAGGGGGCTCAATAATTCACACCTCCACTTT.

This clonotype has ten or more counts. This chain links TRBV30 with TRBJ2-7; TRBD1 is a possible D gene (6 bases). CDR1 is GTSNPN and CDR2 is SVGIG in the germline V gene (reference sequence). The V gene lost 5 bases and the J gene lost 4 bases, with 9 bases spanning the gap. The CDR3 is made up of 11 amino acids. The CDR3 here is CAWGGQYEQYF. DNA of the CDR3: TGTGCCTGGGGAGGACAGTACGAGCAGTACTTC.

This clonotype came up many times. The V gene is TRBV29-1, the J gene TRBJ2-2, with 10 bases that match TRBD2. Unmatched junction bases numbered 5, after V lost 5 bases and J lost 8 bases. Germline V gene data show CDR1 as SQVTM and CDR2 as ANQGSEA. The CDR3 is 13 amino acids. CDR3 nucleotides: TGCAGCGTTACAACTAGCGGGATGGGGGAGCTGTTTTTT. The encoded protein is CSVTTSGMGELFF.